This T cell receptor (beta chain) was documented in a study of T-cell memory formation after mild COVID-19. The overall study: There were largely donor-specific TCR clusters. Study-wide points: Shrinking CD4+ clones were chiefly CM and EM; CD8+ ones were chiefly EMRA. There were some responding clones in pre-infection memory, which suggested that cross-reactive memory had joined.

This clonotype turned up a few times. Its matching antigen is unknown. Barcoded TCR alpha and TCR beta cDNA libraries with UMIs came from 5'RACE using constant-segment primers. TCRdb used MiXCR to reprocess the 5' RACE reads, holding one entry per CDR3 protein. This sample carries about 250,000 distinct CDR3 sequences, approximately 19% of them seen once, and the ten largest clones take roughly 24%. Germline lookup yields CDR1 DFQATT and CDR2 SNEGSKA (reference sequence). Deletions cut 5 bases from V and 5 bases from J, with 19 bases between. CDR3 length equals 15 residues. The sequence was collected from a man between 18 and 29 years old who had mild COVID-19 (a few samples of this study predate the infection). Cell type and time point are not known. Sequencing was performed on PBMCs or a T cell subset sorted from them (not recorded which). The V gene is TRBV20-1, the J gene TRBJ1-5; TRBD1 is a possible D gene (5 bases). The CDR3 region is CSAGDGARAYQPQHF. DNA for the CDR3: TGCAGTGCTGGGGACGGAGCCCGGGCCTATCAGCCCCAGCATTTT.